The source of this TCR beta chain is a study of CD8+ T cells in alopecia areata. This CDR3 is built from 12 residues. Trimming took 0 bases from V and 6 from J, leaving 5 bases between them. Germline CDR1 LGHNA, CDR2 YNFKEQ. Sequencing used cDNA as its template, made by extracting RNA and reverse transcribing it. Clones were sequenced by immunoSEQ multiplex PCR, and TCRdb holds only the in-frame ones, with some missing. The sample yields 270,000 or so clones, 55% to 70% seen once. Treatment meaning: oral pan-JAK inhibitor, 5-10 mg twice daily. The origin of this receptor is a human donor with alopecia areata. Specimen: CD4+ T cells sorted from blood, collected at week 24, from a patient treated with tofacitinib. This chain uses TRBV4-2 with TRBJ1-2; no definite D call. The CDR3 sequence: CASSQDVNGYTF. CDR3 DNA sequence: TGTGCCAGCAGCCAAGATGTCAATGGCTACACCTTC.